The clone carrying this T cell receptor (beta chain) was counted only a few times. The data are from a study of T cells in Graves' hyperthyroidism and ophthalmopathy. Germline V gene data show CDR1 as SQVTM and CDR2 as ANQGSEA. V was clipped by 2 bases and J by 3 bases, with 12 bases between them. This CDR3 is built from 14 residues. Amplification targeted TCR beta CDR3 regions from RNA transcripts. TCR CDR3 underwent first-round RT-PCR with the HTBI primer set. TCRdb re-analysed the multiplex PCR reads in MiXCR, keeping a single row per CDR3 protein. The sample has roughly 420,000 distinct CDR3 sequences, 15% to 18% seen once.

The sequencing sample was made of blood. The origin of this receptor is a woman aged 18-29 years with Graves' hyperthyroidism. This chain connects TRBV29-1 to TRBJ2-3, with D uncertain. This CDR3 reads CSVETPRKTDTQYF. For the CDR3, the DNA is TGCAGCGTTGAAACGCCCCGTAAGACAGATACGCAGTATTTT.